This entry is about one T cell receptor beta chain. Its antigen is still unknown. Germline loops: CDR1 KGHSH, CDR2 LQKENI. The ends were cut back, 0 bases at V and 3 bases at J, with 8 bases in the middle. This CDR3 is built from 14 residues. Patients were excluded for autoimmune disease history or systemic immunosuppression. This specimen comes from a study of OX40 agonist ivuxolimab in advanced cancers. Study-level background: Having had anti-PD-1, anti-PD-L1 or anti-CTLA-4 therapy before was allowed, and over 35% had some.

Sequencing used immunoSEQ multiplex PCR; TCRdb keeps in-frame clones, though not all of them. Among tens of thousands of clones, approximately 90% were seen once, and the ten largest hold 2.8%. Broader study findings: CD4+ and CD8+ blood T cells expanded clonally by week 6 at 0.1 to 3.0 mg/kg.

The rearrangement links TRBV18 to TRBJ2-5, with D hard to call. Sequences were derived from CD4+ or CD8+ T cells sorted from blood, sampled in a trial of the OX40 agonist ivuxolimab. This clonotype originated in an adult with an advanced solid tumor such as melanoma, head and neck, liver or kidney cancer. CDR3 sequence reads: CASSPPSRKETQYF. As DNA, the CDR3 is TGTGCCAGCTCACCACCTTCTCGGAAAGAGACCCAGTACTTC.